This T cell receptor beta chain was retrieved from a study of technical replicates of blood from a handful of donors. This clone is termed medium-sized. Profiling relied on immunoSEQ multiplex PCR, and the TCRdb table lists in-frame clones only, not all of them. Among approximately 59,000 clones listed, 75% to 90% were seen once. The CDR3 covers 16 residues. Germline V CDR1 and CDR2: MNHEY, SMNVEV (reference sequence). V was pared by 6 bases and J by 0 bases, with 15 bases between. The rearrangement joins TRBV27 to TRBJ2-1; D might be TRBD1 (5 bases). The sequence derives from a human donor in good health. Some clones in this sample may be carry-over from other donors' samples. Sample: PBMCs. DNA of the CDR3: TGTGCCAGCAGCCGACCCGACAGATTCTCCTACAATGAGCAGTTCTTC. Translated: CASSRPDRFSYNEQFF.